This T cell receptor (beta chain) came from a study of a mutant IDH1 vaccine in newly diagnosed glioma. In the study overall: Vaccine administration was initiated 4-6 weeks following radiotherapy alone, or with temozolomide cycles. Treatment recipients were roughly 62% male and about 40% female, and their mean age was around 40 years. Patients got radiotherapy, temozolomide, or both beforehand, and most got both.

V was pared by 0 bases and J by 4 bases, with 13 bases between. Germline V gives CDR1 MGHDK, CDR2 SYGVNS. CDR3 length equals 16 residues. Method: immunoSEQ multiplex PCR; TCRdb's copy keeps in-frame clones and lacks some. The sample lists tens of thousands of clones, 75% to 90% occurring once. Points on this clone: Its antigen is as yet unknown.

The time point here: week 23, last vaccination. Vaccinated patients received 300 ug of mutant IDH1 20-mer peptide per dose, with topical imiquimod. The V gene is TRBV25-1, the J gene TRBJ2-1; D is perhaps TRBD1 (5 bases). The clonotype was recovered from a man aged 40-55 years with glioma. This specimen was PBMCs, taken from a glioma patient whose treatment included an IDH1 peptide vaccine. The CDR3 region is CASSEYIARDYNEQFF. DNA of the CDR3: TGTGCCAGCAGTGAATATATAGCCAGGGATTACAATGAGCAGTTCTTC. Complete variable domain (other parts from reference TRBV25-1 and TRBJ2-1): EADIYQTPRYLVIGTGKKITLECSQTMGHDKMYWYQQDPGMELHLIHYSYGVNSTEKGDLSSESTVSRIRTEHFPLTLESARPSHTSQYLCASSEYIARDYNEQFFGPGTRLTVL.